The 18 T cell receptor beta chains presented below share a single source sample, sequenced in a study of CD8+CD57+ T cells in acquired aplastic anemia. Patients sequenced had flow cytometry evidence of CD8+CD57+ cell expansion. Both TCR beta VDJ combination and CDR3 sequence profiling were carried out. Genomic DNA was the template for this profiling. TCRdb used MiXCR to reprocess the reads, holding one entry per CDR3 protein. The data contain about 41,000 distinct CDR3 sequences, under 80% of them singletons. Sequencing used sorted CD4+, CD8+, or CD8+CD57+ T cells (not recorded which) from PBMCs. The receptors originated from a human donor with aplastic anemia.

CDR3 DNA sequence: TGTGCCATCACCGACAGCCCCAATAATTCACCCCTCCACTTT. This translates into CAITDSPNNSPLHF. The J gene is TRBJ1-6, the V gene TRBV10-3, with D maybe TRBD1 (5 bases). The V end was cut by 7 bases, the J end by 5 bases, with 12 bases between. The germline V gene encodes CDR1 ENHRY and CDR2 SYGVKD. This CDR3 is 14 amino acids long.

The chain links TRBV5-6 to TRBJ1-3, with 9 nucleotides matching TRBD1. Per germline, CDR1 SGHDT and CDR2 YYEEEE. The CDR3 consists of 17 residues. Losses at the gene ends were 3 bases for V and 1 base for J; bases not matched to a gene: 8. The CDR3 bases are TGTGCCAGCAGCTACCCGGACAGGGGAAGGTCTGGAAACACCATATATTTT. It codes for CASSYPDRGRSGNTIYF.

This chain joins TRBV2 and TRBJ1-2, with 7 nucleotides matching TRBD1. Looked up from germline, CDR1 is SNHLY and CDR2 is FYNNEI. With 6 bases clipped from V and 3 bases from J, the junction kept 4 bases outside the gene matches. The CDR3 spans 13 residues. The CDR3 DNA reads TGTGCCAGCAGGCTTCAGGGGGACTATGGCTACACCTTC. The encoded protein is CASRLQGDYGYTF.

The CDR3 sequence: CATSRDMDSNYGYTF. The DNA of the CDR3 is TGTGCCACCAGCAGAGATATGGACTCTAACTATGGCTACACCTTC. The rearrangement joins TRBV15 to TRBJ1-2; D is unclear. Looked up from germline, CDR1 is LNHNV and CDR2 is YYDKDF (reference sequence). Trimming left V 0 bases short and J 0 bases short, with 8 bases between. The CDR3 length is 15 residues. Complete variable domain (other parts from reference TRBV15 and TRBJ1-2): DAMVIQNPRYQVTQFGKPVTLSCSQTLNHNVMYWYQQKSSQAPKLLFHYYDKDFNNEADTPDNFQSRRPNTSFCFLDIRSPGLGDTAMYLCATSRDMDSNYGYTFGSGTRLTVV.

This clonotype occurred a few times. J is TRBJ1-2 and V is TRBV29-1; TRBD1 matches 9 bases. Looked up from germline, CDR1 is SQVTM and CDR2 is ANQGSEA. The CDR3 has 11 amino acids. Trimming cost V 6 bases and J 4 bases; bases outside gene matches: 0. CDR3 amino acids: CSVQGAYGYTF. The CDR3 nucleotides read TGCAGCGTACAGGGGGCCTATGGCTACACCTTC.

This clonotype occurred a few times. The genes are TRBV15 and TRBJ1-2; TRBD1 matches at 7 bases. Germline assignment: CDR1 LNHNV and CDR2 YYDKDF (reference sequence). V dropped 4 bases and J dropped 8; count of bases not matched to a gene: 10. There are 14 residues in the CDR3. Here the CDR3 reads CATSITGVAEGYTF. CDR3 DNA sequence: TGTGCCACCAGCATTACAGGGGTCGCGGAGGGCTACACCTTC.

This clonotype was detected ten times or more. V and J are TRBV6-1 and TRBJ2-1, with 8 bases that match TRBD2. With V trimmed by 5 bases and J by 4 bases, 4 bases remained unmatched. This CDR3 has 14 amino acids. From germline, CDR1 is MNHNS and CDR2 SASEGT. CDR3 DNA sequence: TGTGCCAGCAGTCAGACTAGCGAGTACAATGAGCAGTTCTTC. It encodes CASSQTSEYNEQFF.

This clonotype has a count of ten or more. V is TRBV5-1 and J is TRBJ2-5; maybe TRBD2 (6 bases). Germline lookup yields CDR1 SGHRS and CDR2 YFSETQ. The CDR3 has 17 residues. Trimming stripped 0 bases from V and 0 bases from J, with 15 bases between. The CDR3: CASSLALAGRYQETQYF. CDR3 bases: TGCGCCAGCAGCTTGGCCCTGGCGGGGAGGTACCAAGAGACCCAGTACTTC.

The sample holds one count of this clonotype. The genes are TRBV7-8 and TRBJ2-5, with TRBD2 matching over 12 bases. CDR1 is SGHVS and CDR2 is FQNEAQ in the germline V gene. Trimming cost V 1 base and J 5 bases; bases outside gene matches: 8. The CDR3 contains 17 residues. The CDR3, as DNA: TGTGCCAGCAGCTTAGGGGCTAGCGGGGGGGCCGTGGAGACCCAGTACTTC. Encoded protein: CASSLGASGGAVETQYF.

CDR3 in amino acids: CASSFETSNEQFF. CDR3 DNA: TGTGCCAGCTCTTTCGAGACAAGTAATGAGCAGTTCTTC. The chain couples TRBV2 to TRBJ2-1, with unresolved D. This CDR3 has 13 amino acids. CDR1 SNHLY and CDR2 FYNNEI come from the germline V gene. V was shortened by 8 bases and J by 7 bases, with 15 bases between the two germline ends.

The rearrangement uses TRBV2 and TRBJ2-5, with D perhaps TRBD2 (7 bases). CDR1 is SNHLY, CDR2 FYNNEI, per germline. The CDR3 is 15 residues long. Trimming shortened V by 4 bases and J by 5 bases, and 17 bases separated the two germline ends. The DNA for the CDR3 is TGTGCCAGCAGTGGGATCCGGGGGGCCGGCGAGACCCAGTACTTC. This translates into CASSGIRGAGETQYF.

In regard to this clonotype: A much larger clone differs from this one at a single base, so this may be a read error. The rearrangement links TRBV12-3 or TRBV12-4 to TRBJ2-5; unclear D gene. The CDR3 sequence is 13 residues long. V was cut by 1 base and J by 5 bases, with 8 bases left in between. The CDR3 sequence is CASSLVHGETQYF. The CDR3 DNA follows: TGTGCCAGCAGTTTAGTCCACGGGGAGACCCAGTACTTC.

This clonotype has only a few counts. CDR3 sequence: CASSQDSNQPQHF. In DNA form, the CDR3 reads TGTGCCAGCAGCCAAGACAGCAATCAGCCCCAGCATTTT. The chain couples TRBV3-1 to TRBJ1-5; D is unclear. The V gene's germline CDR1 is LGHDT and CDR2 YNNKEL (reference sequence). This CDR3 has 13 residues. V was cut by 0 bases and J by 1 base, with 1 base left in between.

This chain connects TRBV10-2 to TRBJ2-2; possibly TRBD2 for D (5 bases). Per the germline V gene, CDR1 is WSHSY and CDR2 is SAAADI. This CDR3 is built from 11 residues. Between the trimmed V and J ends, which lost 8 bases and 5 bases, there was a span of 6 bases. This CDR3 reads CASGETGELFF. As DNA, the CDR3 is TGCGCCAGCGGGGAGACCGGGGAGCTGTTTTTT.

This clonotype was found a few times. A much larger clone sits a single nucleotide away, making a read error possible. CDR3: CASSSPDRIDEQFF. The CDR3 coding sequence is TGTGCCAGCAGTTCCCCCGACAGGATCGATGAGCAGTTCTTC. The V gene is TRBV6-5, the J gene TRBJ2-1, with a weak D call TRBD1 (6 bases). Trimming removed 4 bases from V and 8 bases from J, with 15 bases in between. The CDR3 runs to 14 residues. Germline V lookup: CDR1 MNHEY, CDR2 SVGAGI.

The V gene is TRBV20-1, the J gene TRBJ2-7; D gene ambiguous. Germline V CDR1 and CDR2: DFQATT, SNEGSKA (reference sequence). V lost 3 bases to trimming and J lost 6 bases, with 12 bases between them. The CDR3 extends over 12 amino acids. The DNA for the CDR3 is TGCAGTGCTAGCTCGGATCCTCGCGAGCAGTACTTC. Protein: CSASSDPREQYF.

This chain joins TRBV7-3 and TRBJ2-5; 7 bases fit TRBD1. The germline gives CDR1 SGHTA, CDR2 FQGTGA. The V segment lost 5 bases and the J segment 3 bases; nucleotides outside the gene matches: 3. The length of the CDR3 is 13 residues. CDR3 sequence (DNA): TGTGCCAGCAGCATCGACAGGGAAGAGACCCAGTACTTC. Protein: CASSIDREETQYF.

Here the CDR3 reads CASSLGGTREETQYF. The CDR3 DNA follows: TGCGCCAGCAGCTTGGGTGGGACTAGGGAAGAGACCCAGTACTTC. This sequence joins TRBV5-1 and TRBJ2-5; 8 positions agree with TRBD2. V lost 0 bases and J lost 3; bases outside the gene matches: 4. This CDR3 spans 15 amino acids. Germline V gene lookup returns CDR1 SGHRS and CDR2 YFSETQ.